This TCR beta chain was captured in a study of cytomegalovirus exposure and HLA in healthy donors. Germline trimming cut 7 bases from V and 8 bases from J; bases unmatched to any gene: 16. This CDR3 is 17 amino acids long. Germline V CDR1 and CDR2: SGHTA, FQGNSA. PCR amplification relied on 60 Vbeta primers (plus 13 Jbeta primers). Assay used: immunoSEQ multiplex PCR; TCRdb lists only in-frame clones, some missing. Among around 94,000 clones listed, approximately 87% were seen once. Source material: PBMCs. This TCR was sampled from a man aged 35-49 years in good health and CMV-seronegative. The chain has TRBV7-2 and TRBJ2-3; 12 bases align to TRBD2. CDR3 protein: CASTHLIGLAGLGTQYF. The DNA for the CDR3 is TGTGCCAGCACCCACCTCATCGGACTAGCGGGGTTGGGTACGCAGTATTTT.